Below, 27 T cell receptor beta chains from the same sample are listed, as sequenced in a study of cytomegalovirus exposure and HLA in healthy donors. PCR used 60 Vbeta primers and 13 Jbeta primers. The method was immunoSEQ multiplex PCR; TCRdb's version includes in-frame clones alone and lacks a portion of them. The sample contains roughly 140,000 clones, around four fifths of which appear only once. Material for sequencing was PBMCs. These receptors all stem from a man younger than 45 in good health and CMV-seronegative.

V is TRBV5-4 and J is TRBJ2-7, with D tentatively TRBD1 (5 bases). V lost 3 bases and J 2 bases, leaving 18 bases between the germline ends. Per germline, CDR1 SGHNT and CDR2 YYREEE (reference sequence). This CDR3 region has 16 residues. CDR3 sequence: CASSSSLTGQTYEQYF. The CDR3 DNA reads TGTGCCAGCAGCTCCTCACTCACAGGTCAAACCTACGAGCAGTACTTC.

V is TRBV18 and J is TRBJ2-4; the match to TRBD1 covers 8 bases. This CDR3 has 15 amino acids. Germline trimming cut 3 bases from V and 5 bases from J; bases unmatched to any gene: 6. Germline CDR1 and CDR2: KGHSH and LQKENI. CDR3 loop: CASSPPGQGQNIQYF. For the CDR3, the DNA is TGTGCCAGCTCACCCCCAGGACAGGGACAAAACATTCAGTACTTC.

The genes are TRBV27 and TRBJ1-1; D may be TRBD1 (6 bases). The germline V and J ends were trimmed by 3 bases and 1 base, with 21 bases remaining between them. This CDR3 is 18 amino acids long. Germline CDR1 is MNHEY and CDR2 is SMNVEV (reference sequence). The CDR3 loop reads CASSFASVPGHTNTEAFF. The CDR3 region has the DNA TGTGCCAGCAGTTTCGCCTCCGTTCCGGGACATACGAACACTGAAGCTTTCTTT.

The V call is TRBV28, the J call TRBJ2-7, with 8 bases matching TRBD1. From germline, CDR1 is MDHEN and CDR2 SYDVKM. The trim removed 4 bases at V and 6 bases at J, leaving 11 bases unmatched. This CDR3 contains 15 residues. The CDR3 coding sequence is TGTGCCAGCAGTTCGACAGGGGATCATATGGGCGAGCAGTACTTC. As protein: CASSSTGDHMGEQYF. Supplemented by reference TRBV28 and TRBJ2-7, the full variable domain reads DVKVTQSSRYLVKRTGEKVFLECVQDMDHENMFWYRQDPGLGLRLIYFSYDVKMKEKGDIPEGYSVSREKKERFSLILESASTNQTSMYLCASSSTGDHMGEQYFGPGTRLTVT.

This clone was observed at least ten times. The rearrangement links TRBV6-1 to TRBJ2-7; TRBD2 aligns across 12 bases. Germline V gives CDR1 MNHNS, CDR2 SASEGT. V shed 6 bases and J 2 bases; nucleotides not matched to a gene: 5. This CDR3 is 15 amino acids long. The CDR3 sequence is CASSNLAGGPYEQYF. Written as DNA, the CDR3 is TGTGCCAGCAGCAACCTAGCGGGAGGGCCCTACGAGCAGTACTTC.

The V call is TRBV5-1, the J call TRBJ2-7; TRBD1 might be the D (5 bases). The germline V gene encodes CDR1 SGHRS and CDR2 YFSETQ. Between the trimmed V and J ends, which lost 4 bases and 3 bases, there was a span of 11 bases. CDR3 size: 13 residues. The chain's CDR3 is CASSQGYDYEQYF. The CDR3 DNA follows: TGCGCCAGCAGCCAGGGTTACGACTACGAGCAGTACTTC.

The chain joins TRBV28 to TRBJ2-5; possibly TRBD1 for D (5 bases). The CDR3 has 15 residues. Germline V gene lookup returns CDR1 MDHEN and CDR2 SYDVKM. V was cut by 1 base and J by 0 bases, with 9 bases left in between. CDR3 DNA sequence: TGTGCCAGCAGTTTATTGACAGAGTACCAAGAGACCCAGTACTTC. Amino acids: CASSLLTEYQETQYF.

The DNA for the CDR3 is TGTGCCAGCAGCCCAAGACAAGTTAACTATGGCTACACCTTC. Translating gives CASSPRQVNYGYTF. The chain carries TRBV5-6 and TRBJ1-2; no definite D call. Between the trimmed V and J ends, which lost 4 bases and 1 base, there was a span of 11 bases. Germline CDR1 and CDR2: SGHDT and YYEEEE. CDR3 length: 14 residues.

The chain carries TRBV5-4 and TRBJ1-1; a weak D match, TRBD1 (5 bases). V was shortened by 4 bases and J by 4 bases, with 11 bases between the two germline ends. The CDR3 contains 13 residues. Germline CDR1 and CDR2: SGHNT and YYREEE (reference sequence). DNA for the CDR3: TGTGCCAGCAGCCCCTACAGGAGCACTGAAGCTTTCTTT. It translates to CASSPYRSTEAFF.

The sample holds a few counts of this clone. The chain carries TRBV5-1 and TRBJ2-5, with 9 bases identical to TRBD2. Germline lookup yields CDR1 SGHRS and CDR2 YFSETQ. Trimming took 4 bases from V and 5 from J; bases not matched to a gene: 6. This CDR3 has 14 residues. The CDR3 sequence is CASSPGGGEETQYF. CDR3 sequence (DNA): TGCGCCAGCAGCCCGGGCGGGGGGGAGGAGACCCAGTACTTC.

V is TRBV5-1 and J is TRBJ2-7; TRBD2 matches at 11 bases. V lost 0 bases to trimming and J lost 3 bases; unmatched junction nucleotides: 11. Germline CDR1 and CDR2: SGHRS and YFSETQ. The CDR3 consists of 18 residues. The CDR3: CASSLAGTSGGTRYEQYF. CDR3 in DNA: TGCGCCAGCAGCTTGGCCGGGACTAGCGGAGGGACGCGCTACGAGCAGTACTTC. The full variable domain, in which reference TRBV5-1 and TRBJ2-7 provide the parts outside the CDR3, is KAGVTQTPRYLIKTRGQQVTLSCSPISGHRSVSWYQQTPGQGLQFLFEYFSETQRNKGNFPGRFSGRQFSNSRSEMNVSTLELGDSALYLCASSLAGTSGGTRYEQYFGPGTRLTVT.

This rearrangement joins TRBV9 to TRBJ2-1; D is possibly TRBD2 (5 bases). The V gene lost 4 bases and the J gene lost 7 bases, with 9 bases spanning the gap. The CDR3 has 12 residues. Germline-derived CDR1 and CDR2 are SGDLS and YYNGEE. CDR3 in DNA: TGTGCCAGCAGCCGAAGGGAGAATGAGCAGTTCTTC. This gives the protein CASSRRENEQFF.

This clone was seen more than once but under ten times. This chain connects TRBV7-8 to TRBJ2-7; no clear D gene. Between the trimmed V and J ends, which lost 1 base and 3 bases, there was a span of 10 bases. This CDR3 contains 14 residues. Germline loops: CDR1 SGHVS, CDR2 FQNEAQ. This CDR3 reads CASSLGAHSYEQYF. The CDR3 DNA sequence: TGTGCCAGCAGCTTAGGGGCACACAGCTACGAGCAGTACTTC.

V and J are TRBV29-1 and TRBJ2-7, with D uncertain. CDR3 size: 12 residues. V gave up 3 bases and J gave up 2 bases, with 8 bases separating them. The germline V gene encodes CDR1 SQVTM and CDR2 ANQGSEA. CDR3 amino acids: CSVERQPYEQYF. For the CDR3, the DNA is TGCAGCGTTGAGAGGCAGCCCTACGAGCAGTACTTC.

The V call is TRBV6-5, the J call TRBJ2-3; 9 bases map to TRBD2. Germline-derived CDR1 and CDR2 are MNHEY and SVGAGI. This CDR3 has 14 residues. The V and J ends lost 6 bases and 4 bases, in that order; junction bases with no gene match: 5. CDR3 amino acids: CASRRLAESDTQYF. As DNA, the CDR3 is TGTGCCAGCAGGAGACTAGCGGAATCAGATACGCAGTATTTT.

The rearrangement links TRBV19 to TRBJ1-1; D gene uncertain. V was cut by 3 bases and J by 5 bases, with 19 bases left in between. The CDR3 totals 16 residues. Germline CDR1 is LNHDA and CDR2 is SQIVND (reference sequence). The CDR3 coding sequence is TGTGCCAGTAGTATGTGGTTGGCCGAAAGGCGGACTGAAGCTTTCTTT. Protein: CASSMWLAERRTEAFF.

The genes are TRBV13 and TRBJ2-7, with TRBD2 identical over 8 bases. Germline V gene sequence: CDR1 PRHDT, CDR2 FYEKMQ (reference sequence). This CDR3 has 15 amino acids. Trimming cost V 6 bases and J 2 bases; bases outside gene matches: 9. This chain's CDR3 is CASRSGLGATYEQYF. The CDR3 nucleotides read TGTGCCAGCAGATCGGGACTAGGAGCGACCTACGAGCAGTACTTC. Full variable domain (rest looked up from reference TRBV13 and TRBJ2-7): AAGVIQSPRHLIKEKRETATLKCYPIPRHDTVYWYQQGPGQDPQFLISFYEKMQSDKGSIPDRFSAQQFSDYHSELNMSSLELGDSALYFCASRSGLGATYEQYFGPGTRLTVT.

The rearrangement links TRBV11-2 to TRBJ1-1; D remains ambiguous. V was cut by 0 bases and J by 11 bases, with 13 bases left in between. Germline values: CDR1 SGHAT, CDR2 FQNNGV. The CDR3 runs 13 residues. CDR3 protein: CASSLDNRGRAFF. CDR3 DNA: TGTGCCAGCAGCTTAGATAATCGGGGTCGGGCTTTCTTT.

The CDR3 nucleotides read TGTGCCAGCAGTGTCAATGGGGTGGGGCGCGCCCATGGCTACACCTTC. This codes for CASSVNGVGRAHGYTF. This chain joins TRBV6-1 and TRBJ1-2; D may be TRBD1 (5 bases). Germline V lookup: CDR1 MNHNS, CDR2 SASEGT. The CDR3 sequence is 16 residues long. Trimming took 4 bases from V and 6 from J, leaving 21 bases between them.

The V call is TRBV5-8, the J call TRBJ1-4, with a possible D match to TRBD1 (5 bases). The CDR3 sequence is 14 residues long. From germline, CDR1 is SGHTS and CDR2 YDEGEE. The germline V and J ends were trimmed by 4 bases and 7 bases, with 14 bases remaining between them. The CDR3 loop is CASSPPGLFEKLFF. CDR3 sequence (DNA): TGTGCCAGCAGCCCGCCGGGACTGTTTGAAAAACTGTTTTTT.

The chain is built from TRBV2 and TRBJ2-5, with D perhaps TRBD2 (6 bases). With 4 bases removed from V and 5 bases from J, the gap between germline ends came to 14 bases. The length of the CDR3 is 14 residues. Germline-derived CDR1 and CDR2 are SNHLY and FYNNEI. CDR3 coding DNA: TGTGCCAGCAGTGCAAGGTTCGGAGGGGAGACCCAGTACTTC. This sequence encodes CASSARFGGETQYF. The full variable domain, completed using reference TRBV2 and TRBJ2-5, is EPEVTQTPSHQVTQMGQEVILRCVPISNHLYFYWYRQILGQKVEFLVSFYNNEISEKSEIFDDQFSVERPDGSNFTLKIRSTKLEDSAMYFCASSARFGGETQYFGPGTRLLVL.

The genes are TRBV10-3 and TRBJ1-1, with 7 bases lining up with TRBD1. V lost 5 bases, J lost 2 bases, and 8 bases stayed unmatched. This CDR3 is built from 15 residues. Germline CDR1 and CDR2: ENHRY and SYGVKD. The CDR3 is CAISSTGDPNTEAFF. CDR3 coding DNA: TGTGCCATCAGTTCCACAGGGGACCCTAACACTGAAGCTTTCTTT.

V and J are TRBV5-1 and TRBJ2-7, with 8 bases identical to TRBD1. The germline CDR1 and CDR2 sequences are SGHRS and YFSETQ. Trimming cost V 0 bases and J 2 bases; bases outside gene matches: 7. This CDR3 comprises 16 residues. The CDR3 reads CASSLGWTGRTYEQYF. DNA of the CDR3: TGCGCCAGCAGCTTGGGATGGACAGGGAGAACCTACGAGCAGTACTTC.

The chain recombines TRBV5-6 with TRBJ1-1; tentatively, D is TRBD1 (6 bases). V was shortened by 4 bases and J by 4 bases, with 14 bases between the two germline ends. The germline V gene has CDR1 SGHDT and CDR2 YYEEEE. CDR3 length: 14 residues. The CDR3 is CASSPIGGPTEAFF. CDR3 DNA sequence: TGTGCCAGCAGCCCCATCGGGGGGCCCACTGAAGCTTTCTTT.

This chain links TRBV25-1 with TRBJ2-7, with a tentative D call TRBD1 (5 bases). The CDR3 is made up of 14 amino acids. Trimming left V 2 bases short and J 0 bases short, with 8 bases between. Germline-derived CDR1 and CDR2 are MGHDK and SYGVNS. The DNA for the CDR3 is TGTGCCAGCAGTGAAATCGACAGCTCCTACGAGCAGTACTTC. Its protein is CASSEIDSSYEQYF.

The chain has TRBV2 and TRBJ2-3; 8 positions agree with TRBD2. Losses at the gene ends were 6 bases for V and 0 bases for J; bases not matched to a gene: 8. CDR1 and CDR2 (germline): SNHLY, FYNNEI. The CDR3 consists of 16 residues. CDR3 nucleotide sequence: TGTGCCAGCAGCCGGCAAGCGGGAGTTAGCACAGATACGCAGTATTTT. Encoded protein: CASSRQAGVSTDTQYF.

This clone has more than one count but fewer than ten. The V call is TRBV5-5, the J call TRBJ1-3; no definite D call. Germline-derived CDR1 and CDR2 are SGHKS and YYEKEE (reference sequence). The CDR3 has 13 amino acids. The V end lost 4 bases, the J end lost 4 bases, and 9 bases lay between the germline ends. The CDR3 DNA sequence: TGTGCCAGCAGCCTTCTGAGGGGAAACACCATATATTTT. Protein: CASSLLRGNTIYF.